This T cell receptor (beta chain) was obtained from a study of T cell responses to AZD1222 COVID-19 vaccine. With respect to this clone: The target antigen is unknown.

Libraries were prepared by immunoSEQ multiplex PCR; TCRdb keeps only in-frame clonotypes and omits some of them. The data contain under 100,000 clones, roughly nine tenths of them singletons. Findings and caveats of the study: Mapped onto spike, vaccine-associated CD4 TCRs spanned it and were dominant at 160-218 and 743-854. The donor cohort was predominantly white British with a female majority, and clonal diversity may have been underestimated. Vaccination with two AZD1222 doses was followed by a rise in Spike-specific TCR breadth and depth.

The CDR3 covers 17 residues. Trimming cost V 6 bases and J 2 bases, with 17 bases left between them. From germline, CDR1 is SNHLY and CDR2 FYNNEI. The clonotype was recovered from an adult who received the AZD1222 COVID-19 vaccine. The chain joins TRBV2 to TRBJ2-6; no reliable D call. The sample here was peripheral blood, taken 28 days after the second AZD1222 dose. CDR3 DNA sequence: TGTGCCAGCAGAGGCTTCGCTACGTTTGCTGGGGCCAACGTCCTGACTTTC. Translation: CASRGFATFAGANVLTF.